This T cell receptor (beta chain) stems from a study of blood T cell repertoires in COVID-19. Profiling relied on immunoSEQ multiplex PCR, and the TCRdb table lists in-frame clones only, not all of them. The sample records about 340,000 clones, around 88% being singletons. V lost 0 bases to trimming and J lost 0 bases; unmatched junction nucleotides: 6. This CDR3 region has 18 residues. Germline CDR1 reads LGHNA; CDR2 reads YSLEER. The sample taken for sequencing was peripheral blood. This sequence originates from a woman between 55 and 75 years old with COVID-19, enrolled during active disease. The J gene is TRBJ2-2, the V gene TRBV4-3, with 8 bases fitting TRBD1. This chain's CDR3 is CASSQDSNRGANTGELFF. The DNA of the CDR3 is TGCGCCAGCAGCCAAGATTCGAACAGGGGGGCGAACACCGGGGAGCTGTTTTTT.